The 31 T cell receptor beta chains presented below share a single source sample, sequenced in a study of response to subunit inactivated influenza vaccine. One entry per CDR3 protein, called by TCRdb with MiXCR from the RT-PCR reads. The table lists about 500,000 distinct CDR3 sequences, approximately 17% of them singletons, with 3% in the top ten. The sample consisted of CD4+ T cells sorted from PBMCs, taken about 23 months after vaccination. These receptors were obtained from a man between 50 and 70 years old who received an inactivated influenza vaccine.

The chain combines TRBV12-3 or TRBV12-4 with TRBJ2-3; D is unresolved. The CDR3 extends over 12 amino acids. Trimming shortened V by 6 bases and J by 2 bases, and 6 bases separated the two germline ends. CDR3 sequence reads: CASSTATDTQYF. The CDR3 DNA is TGTGCCAGCAGCACTGCCACAGATACGCAGTATTTT.

The rearrangement joins TRBV5-1 to TRBJ2-1; TRBD1 aligns across 9 bases. CDR3 length equals 15 residues. Germline V CDR1 and CDR2: SGHRS, YFSETQ. V lost 3 bases and J lost 3; bases outside the gene matches: 4. CDR3 loop: CASSYWTGDYNEQFF. The CDR3 DNA reads TGCGCCAGCAGCTACTGGACAGGGGACTACAATGAGCAGTTCTTC. Drawing the rest from reference TRBV5-1 and TRBJ2-1, the complete variable domain is KAGVTQTPRYLIKTRGQQVTLSCSPISGHRSVSWYQQTPGQGLQFLFEYFSETQRNKGNFPGRFSGRQFSNSRSEMNVSTLELGDSALYLCASSYWTGDYNEQFFGPGTRLTVL.

This clonotype showed up many times. V usage is TRBV12-3 or TRBV12-4 and J usage is TRBJ2-7, with D perhaps matching TRBD2 (6 bases). Between the trimmed V and J ends, which lost 3 bases and 2 bases, there was a span of 11 bases. The CDR3 is 14 amino acids. For the CDR3, the DNA is TGTGCCAGCAGTTTTGGGGGAGGCCCCTACGAGCAGTACTTC. Its translation is CASSFGGGPYEQYF.

This clonotype was picked up many times. The chain couples TRBV3-1 to TRBJ1-2, with TRBD1 matching over 9 bases. Germline CDR1 reads LGHDT; CDR2 reads YNNKEL (reference sequence). The CDR3 is made up of 15 amino acids. V lost 1 base, J lost 3 bases, and 3 bases stayed unmatched. CDR3 protein: CASSQGGQGYYGYTF. CDR3 sequence (DNA): TGTGCCAGCAGCCAAGGAGGACAGGGGTACTATGGCTACACCTTC.

The rearrangement uses TRBV4-3 and TRBJ1-3, with D unresolved. This CDR3 contains 17 residues. The germline CDR1 and CDR2 sequences are LGHNA and YSLEER. V gave up 0 bases and J gave up 0 bases, with 12 bases separating them. CDR3 coding DNA: TGCGCCAGCAGCCAAGATGCGACACCCTCCTCTGGAAACACCATATATTTT. Translating it yields CASSQDATPSSGNTIYF.

V is TRBV28 and J is TRBJ2-3; unclear D gene. CDR3 length: 13 residues. The V and J ends lost 7 bases and 2 bases respectively, with 10 bases between them. Germline loops: CDR1 MDHEN, CDR2 SYDVKM. The CDR3 reads CASTGTNTDTQYF. The CDR3 DNA reads TGTGCCAGCACCGGAACCAACACAGATACGCAGTATTTT.

This clonotype was counted only a few times. Written as DNA, the CDR3 is TGCAGCGCTGACAGGGGGAAGGATACGCAGTATTTT. This sequence encodes CSADRGKDTQYF. V is TRBV29-1 and J is TRBJ2-3; 9 bases are shared with TRBD1. The J segment lost 6 bases and the V segment lost 7 bases, leaving 5 bases of the junction unmatched. The germline V gene has CDR1 SQVTM and CDR2 ANQGSEA. The CDR3 has 12 residues.

This clonotype occurred a few times. V gene TRBV11-1 combines with J gene TRBJ2-4, with a tentative D call TRBD1 (6 bases). The CDR3 has 19 residues. Germline V gene data show CDR1 as SGHAT and CDR2 as FQDESV (reference sequence). Between the trimmed V and J ends, which lost 4 bases and 2 bases, there was a span of 24 bases. The CDR3, as DNA: TGTGCCAGCAGCTCGCTTAGGGGCGACAGGATTATTTCCAAAAACATTCAGTACTTC. Translating gives CASSSLRGDRIISKNIQYF.

The chain couples TRBV6-5 to TRBJ2-3; TRBD2 agrees at 13 bases. V was pared by 2 bases and J by 4 bases, with 9 bases of the junction left unmatched. The germline CDR1 and CDR2 sequences are MNHEY and SVGAGI. This CDR3 contains 18 residues. This chain's CDR3 is CASSYRIRLAGGPDTQYF. CDR3 DNA sequence: TGTGCCAGCAGTTACCGGATAAGACTAGCGGGGGGTCCAGATACGCAGTATTTT.

The V call is TRBV5-1, the J call TRBJ2-3; 9 bases line up with TRBD1. Germline-derived CDR1 and CDR2 are SGHRS and YFSETQ. V shed 4 bases and J 6 bases; nucleotides not matched to a gene: 15. CDR3 length equals 17 residues. The CDR3 protein is CASSIATGTGIFDTQYF. The CDR3 DNA reads TGCGCCAGCAGCATAGCGACCGGGACAGGGATTTTCGATACGCAGTATTTT.

The sample holds a few counts of this clonotype. The chain links TRBV7-2 to TRBJ1-5; no clear D. The V gene's germline CDR1 is SGHTA and CDR2 FQGNSA. This CDR3 comprises 15 residues. Trimming stripped 2 bases from V and 9 bases from J, with 17 bases between. CDR3 nucleotides: TGTGCCAGCAGCTTAATTTTTGACCCTCGGGCGCCCCAGCATTTT. This codes for CASSLIFDPRAPQHF.

V gene TRBV11-1 combines with J gene TRBJ2-3, with a possible D match to TRBD2 (6 bases). Trimming removed 5 bases at V and 0 bases at J, with 21 bases between. Germline values: CDR1 SGHAT, CDR2 FQDESV (reference sequence). CDR3 size: 18 residues. For the CDR3, the DNA is TGTGCCAGCAGCGCGGGAATCCGACGGGCCTCTAGCACAGATACGCAGTATTTT. It yields the protein CASSAGIRRASSTDTQYF.

The chain links TRBV5-1 to TRBJ2-7, with D tentatively TRBD1 (5 bases). CDR1 is SGHRS and CDR2 is YFSETQ in the germline V gene. The CDR3 contains 14 residues. V dropped 0 bases and J dropped 1 base, with 8 bases sitting between them. CDR3 loop: CASSLADTSYEQYF. As DNA, the CDR3 is TGCGCCAGCAGCTTGGCGGACACATCCTACGAGCAGTACTTC. The full variable domain, completed using reference TRBV5-1 and TRBJ2-7, is KAGVTQTPRYLIKTRGQQVTLSCSPISGHRSVSWYQQTPGQGLQFLFEYFSETQRNKGNFPGRFSGRQFSNSRSEMNVSTLELGDSALYLCASSLADTSYEQYFGPGTRLTVT.

J is TRBJ2-7 and V is TRBV2, with no clear D. The CDR3 totals 12 residues. In germline, CDR1 is SNHLY, CDR2 FYNNEI. V lost 4 bases, J lost 6 bases, and 10 bases lay in between. CDR3 region: CASSGGIGEQYF. In DNA, the CDR3 is TGTGCCAGCAGTGGTGGGATTGGCGAGCAGTACTTC.

V gene TRBV2 combines with J gene TRBJ2-5, with unresolved D. The CDR3 totals 14 residues. CDR1 is SNHLY and CDR2 is FYNNEI in the germline V gene. With 1 base removed from V and 5 bases from J, the gap between germline ends came to 11 bases. The CDR3 region is CASSEGAFGETQYF. CDR3 coding DNA: TGTGCCAGCAGTGAAGGTGCCTTCGGGGAGACCCAGTACTTC. Variable domain in full (rest from reference TRBV2 and TRBJ2-5): EPEVTQTPSHQVTQMGQEVILRCVPISNHLYFYWYRQILGQKVEFLVSFYNNEISEKSEIFDDQFSVERPDGSNFTLKIRSTKLEDSAMYFCASSEGAFGETQYFGPGTRLLVL.

This clonotype was seen more than once but under ten times. The rearrangement uses TRBV20-1 and TRBJ2-1; the match to TRBD2 covers 12 bases. With 6 bases clipped from V and 9 bases from J, the junction kept 3 bases outside the gene matches. This CDR3 is built from 12 residues. From germline, CDR1 is DFQATT and CDR2 SNEGSKA (reference sequence). CDR3 amino acids: CSAPTSGGEQFF. The CDR3 coding sequence is TGCAGTGCGCCGACTAGCGGGGGTGAGCAGTTCTTC.

Concerning this clonotype itself: A clone one base away is much larger, so this may be a read error. The V and J genes are TRBV12-3 or TRBV12-4 and TRBJ2-7; D call uncertain. V dropped 6 bases and J dropped 5 bases, with 8 bases sitting between them. The CDR3 is 11 amino acids. The CDR3 DNA sequence: TGTGCCAGCAGCACTTTCCACGAGCAGTACTTC. Its protein product is CASSTFHEQYF.

This clonotype was seen a handful of times. This sequence joins TRBV10-3 and TRBJ2-3; tentative D call: TRBD2 (5 bases). V lost 6 bases and J 2 bases, leaving 18 bases between the germline ends. Germline V gene data show CDR1 as ENHRY and CDR2 as SYGVKD. The CDR3 consists of 16 residues. The CDR3 protein is CAIRKRTQYHTDTQYF. CDR3 bases: TGTGCCATCAGGAAGCGGACTCAATACCACACAGATACGCAGTATTTT.

The J gene is TRBJ1-2, the V gene TRBV7-9; unclear D gene. Germline V gene lookup returns CDR1 SEHNR and CDR2 FQNEAQ (reference sequence). V lost 2 bases, J lost 8 bases, and 15 bases lay in between. The CDR3 loop spans 14 amino acids. CDR3 nucleotide sequence: TGTGCCAGCAGCTTATCTGAAGGAGGGCGAGGCTACACCTTC. Its translation: CASSLSEGGRGYTF. Filled out from reference TRBV7-9 and TRBJ1-2, the complete variable domain reads DTGVSQNPRHKITKRGQNVTFRCDPISEHNRLYWYRQTLGQGPEFLTYFQNEAQLEKSRLLSDRFSAERPKGSFSTLEIQRTEQGDSAMYLCASSLSEGGRGYTFGSGTRLTVV.

CDR3 amino acids: CASSLEAGVGNEQFF. CDR3 nucleotide sequence: TGCGCCAGCAGCTTGGAGGCGGGAGTGGGGAATGAGCAGTTCTTC. V and J are TRBV5-1 and TRBJ2-1; TRBD2 matches 7 bases. Germline CDR1 reads SGHRS; CDR2 reads YFSETQ. After removal of 0 bases from V and 7 bases from J, the junction contained 7 bases not matched to a gene. The CDR3 loop spans 15 amino acids.

The chain recombines TRBV29-1 with TRBJ2-3, with TRBD2 matching over 10 bases. V dropped 4 bases and J dropped 4; count of bases not matched to a gene: 8. In germline, CDR1 is SQVTM, CDR2 ANQGSEA. The CDR3 runs 15 residues. CDR3 sequence reads: CSVGSSGSTADTQYF. Here the CDR3 DNA reads TGCAGCGTTGGCTCTAGCGGGAGTACGGCAGATACGCAGTATTTT.

This clonotype turned up a few times. The chain carries TRBV6-1 and TRBJ1-1; D gene unclear. Germline CDR1 and CDR2: MNHNS and SASEGT. The CDR3 has 14 amino acids. V was cut by 6 bases and J by 1 base, with 12 bases left in between. The CDR3 sequence: CASRLYSENTEAFF. In DNA form, the CDR3 reads TGTGCCAGCAGGCTTTATAGTGAGAACACTGAAGCTTTCTTT.

This clonotype showed up just a few times. The rearrangement joins TRBV24-1 to TRBJ2-3; D gene unclear. This CDR3 is 13 amino acids long. Trimming shortened V by 3 bases and J by 3 bases, and 6 bases separated the two germline ends. Germline V gene data show CDR1 as KGHDR and CDR2 as SFDVKD. The CDR3 DNA follows: TGTGCCACCAGTGATCTACGGACAGATACGCAGTATTTT. It codes for CATSDLRTDTQYF.

This CDR3 reads CASSQDLKNTIYF. The CDR3 DNA follows: TGTGCCAGCAGCCAAGATCTGAAGAACACCATATATTTT. The chain is built from TRBV3-1 and TRBJ1-3; D not resolved. Germline V gene sequence: CDR1 LGHDT, CDR2 YNNKEL (reference sequence). Trimming took off 0 bases at V and 7 bases at J, with 7 bases between the two ends. This CDR3 has 13 amino acids.

V is TRBV28 and J is TRBJ1-5; TRBD1 is a possible D gene (6 bases). This CDR3 is built from 15 residues. The V end lost 5 bases, the J end lost 5 bases, and 16 bases lay between the germline ends. Germline CDR1 and CDR2: MDHEN and SYDVKM. The CDR3 here is CASSRTQGRHQPQHF. CDR3 DNA: TGTGCCAGCAGTAGGACGCAGGGGCGCCATCAGCCCCAGCATTTT.

This clonotype was counted only a few times. CDR3: CASSEDWVYNEQFF. CDR3 nucleotides: TGTGCCAGCAGCGAGGACTGGGTGTACAATGAGCAGTTCTTC. The V and J genes are TRBV11-2 and TRBJ2-1, with a tentative D call TRBD2 (5 bases). V lost 5 bases and J lost 4, with 12 bases in between. This CDR3 is 14 amino acids long. Per the germline V gene, CDR1 is SGHAT and CDR2 is FQNNGV.

The chain carries TRBV20-1 and TRBJ1-2, with 8 bases aligning to TRBD1. This CDR3 is 13 amino acids long. V was clipped by 7 bases and J by 6 bases; unmatched bases: 10. The V gene's germline CDR1 is DFQATT and CDR2 SNEGSKA (reference sequence). The CDR3 protein is CSVIGDRGNGYTF. CDR3 bases: TGCAGTGTTATAGGCGACAGGGGCAATGGCTACACCTTC.

This chain links TRBV27 with TRBJ2-1; 7 nucleotides match TRBD2. Per the germline V gene, CDR1 is MNHEY and CDR2 is SMNVEV (reference sequence). This CDR3 has 16 residues. The ends lost 0 bases at V and 4 bases at J; junction bases unmatched: 6. The CDR3 reads CASSLSILASYNEQFF. The CDR3 coding sequence is TGTGCCAGCAGTTTATCGATACTAGCGAGTTACAATGAGCAGTTCTTC.

This clonotype was seen only a few times. V gene TRBV5-6 combines with J gene TRBJ1-1; no reliable D call. With 2 bases removed from V and 1 base from J, the gap between germline ends came to 9 bases. This CDR3 has 14 amino acids. Germline V gene sequence: CDR1 SGHDT, CDR2 YYEEEE. The CDR3 DNA follows: TGTGCCAGCAGCTTAGGTCTGGGGAACACTGAAGCTTTCTTT. This codes for CASSLGLGNTEAFF.

This rearrangement joins TRBV9 to TRBJ2-2; D call uncertain. V gave up 0 bases and J gave up 0 bases, with 9 bases separating them. This CDR3 comprises 16 residues. Looked up from germline, CDR1 is SGDLS and CDR2 is YYNGEE. CDR3: CASSVGGVPNTGELFF. The CDR3 DNA follows: TGTGCCAGCAGCGTAGGCGGCGTACCGAACACCGGGGAGCTGTTTTTT.

The chain couples TRBV20-1 to TRBJ2-7, with 10 bases matching TRBD1. This CDR3 spans 17 amino acids. J gave up 0 bases and V 5 bases, and 13 bases lay outside the gene matches. From germline, CDR1 is DFQATT and CDR2 SNEGSKA (reference sequence). In nucleotides, the CDR3 is TGCAGTGCTCTCCGGACAGGGGGAATGAAAGACTCCTACGAGCAGTACTTC. This gives the protein CSALRTGGMKDSYEQYF.